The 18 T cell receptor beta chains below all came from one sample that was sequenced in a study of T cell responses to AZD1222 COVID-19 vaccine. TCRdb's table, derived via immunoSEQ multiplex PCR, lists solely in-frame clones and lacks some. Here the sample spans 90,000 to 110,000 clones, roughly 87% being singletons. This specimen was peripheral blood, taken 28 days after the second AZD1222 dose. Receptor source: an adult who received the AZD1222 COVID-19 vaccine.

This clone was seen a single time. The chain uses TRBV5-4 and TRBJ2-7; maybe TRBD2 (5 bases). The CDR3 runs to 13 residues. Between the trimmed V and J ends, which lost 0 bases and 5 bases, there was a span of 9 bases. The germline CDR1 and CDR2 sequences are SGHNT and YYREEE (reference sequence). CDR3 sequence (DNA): TGTGCCAGCAGCTTGGTAGGAGCGGACGAGCAGTACTTC. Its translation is CASSLVGADEQYF.

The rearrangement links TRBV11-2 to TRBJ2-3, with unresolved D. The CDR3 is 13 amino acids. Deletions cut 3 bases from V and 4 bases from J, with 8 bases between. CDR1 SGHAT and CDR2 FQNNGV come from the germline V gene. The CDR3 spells CASSFFRADTQYF. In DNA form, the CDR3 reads TGTGCCAGCAGCTTCTTTCGGGCAGATACGCAGTATTTT.

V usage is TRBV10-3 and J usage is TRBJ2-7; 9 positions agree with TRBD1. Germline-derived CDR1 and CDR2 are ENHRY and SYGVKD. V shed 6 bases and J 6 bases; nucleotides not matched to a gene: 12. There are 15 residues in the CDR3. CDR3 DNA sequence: TGTGCCATCAGACCCCCGGGACAGGGCCTCCTCGAGCAGTACTTC. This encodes CAIRPPGQGLLEQYF.

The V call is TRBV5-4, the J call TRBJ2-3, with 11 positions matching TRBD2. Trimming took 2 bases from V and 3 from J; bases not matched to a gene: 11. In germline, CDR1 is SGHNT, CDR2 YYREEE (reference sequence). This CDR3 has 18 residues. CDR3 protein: CASSFRVVAGGWTDTQYF. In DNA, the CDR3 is TGTGCCAGCAGCTTTCGGGTAGTAGCGGGAGGGTGGACAGATACGCAGTATTTT.

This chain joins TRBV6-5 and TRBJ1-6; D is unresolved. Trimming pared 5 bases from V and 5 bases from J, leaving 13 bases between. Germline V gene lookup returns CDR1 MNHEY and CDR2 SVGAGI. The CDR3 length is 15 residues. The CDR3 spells CASSPLGPDNSPLHF. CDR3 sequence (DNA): TGTGCCAGCAGTCCCTTAGGGCCTGATAATTCACCCCTCCACTTT.

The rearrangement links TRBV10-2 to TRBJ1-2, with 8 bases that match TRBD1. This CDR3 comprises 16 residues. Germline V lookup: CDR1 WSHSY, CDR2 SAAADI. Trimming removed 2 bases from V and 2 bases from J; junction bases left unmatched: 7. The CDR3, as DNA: TGCGCCAGCAGTGAGAGTGTGGGACAGGTGAACTATGGCTACACCTTC. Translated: CASSESVGQVNYGYTF.

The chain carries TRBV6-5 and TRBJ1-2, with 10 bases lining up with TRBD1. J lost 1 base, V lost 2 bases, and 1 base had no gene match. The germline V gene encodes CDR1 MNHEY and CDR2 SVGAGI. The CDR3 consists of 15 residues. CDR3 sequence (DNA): TGTGCCAGCAGTTACCGGGACAGGGGTAACTATGGCTACACCTTC. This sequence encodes CASSYRDRGNYGYTF.

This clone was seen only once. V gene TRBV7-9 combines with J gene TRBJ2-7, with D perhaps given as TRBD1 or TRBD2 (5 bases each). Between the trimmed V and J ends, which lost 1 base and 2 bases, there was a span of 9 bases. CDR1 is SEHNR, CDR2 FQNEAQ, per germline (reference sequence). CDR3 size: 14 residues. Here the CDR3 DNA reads TGTGCCAGCAGCTTAGAGTTGGGGGCCTACGAGCAGTACTTC. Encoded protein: CASSLELGAYEQYF.

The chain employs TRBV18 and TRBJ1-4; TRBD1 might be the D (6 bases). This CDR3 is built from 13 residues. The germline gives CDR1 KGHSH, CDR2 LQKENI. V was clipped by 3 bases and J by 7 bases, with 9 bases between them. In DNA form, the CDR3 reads TGTGCCAGCTCACCGGGGGGCGGTGAAAAACTGTTTTTT. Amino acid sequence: CASSPGGGEKLFF.

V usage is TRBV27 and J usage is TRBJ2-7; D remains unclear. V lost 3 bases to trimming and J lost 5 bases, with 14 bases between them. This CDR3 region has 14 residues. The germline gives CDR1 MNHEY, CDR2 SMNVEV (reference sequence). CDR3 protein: CASSFEGQNDEQYF. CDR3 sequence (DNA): TGTGCCAGCAGTTTTGAAGGCCAGAACGACGAGCAGTACTTC.

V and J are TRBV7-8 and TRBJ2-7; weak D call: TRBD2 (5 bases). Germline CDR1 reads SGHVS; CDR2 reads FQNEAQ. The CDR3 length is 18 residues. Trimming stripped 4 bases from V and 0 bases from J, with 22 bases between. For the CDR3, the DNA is TGTGCCAGCAGCTCACGTGCGTTTGGAGGACGGCTCTCCTACGAGCAGTACTTC. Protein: CASSSRAFGGRLSYEQYF.

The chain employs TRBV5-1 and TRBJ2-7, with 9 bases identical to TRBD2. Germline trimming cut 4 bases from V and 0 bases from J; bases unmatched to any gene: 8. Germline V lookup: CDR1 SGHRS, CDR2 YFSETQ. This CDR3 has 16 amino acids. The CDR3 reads CASSKTSGSSSYEQYF. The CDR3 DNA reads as TGCGCCAGCAGCAAAACTAGCGGGTCGAGCTCCTACGAGCAGTACTTC.

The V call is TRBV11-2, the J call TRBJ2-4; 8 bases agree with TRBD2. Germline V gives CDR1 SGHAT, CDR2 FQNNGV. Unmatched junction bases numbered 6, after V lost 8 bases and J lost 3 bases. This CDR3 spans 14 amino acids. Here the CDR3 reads CASEVAGRKNIQYF. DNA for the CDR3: TGTGCCAGCGAGGTAGCGGGACGCAAAAACATTCAGTACTTC.

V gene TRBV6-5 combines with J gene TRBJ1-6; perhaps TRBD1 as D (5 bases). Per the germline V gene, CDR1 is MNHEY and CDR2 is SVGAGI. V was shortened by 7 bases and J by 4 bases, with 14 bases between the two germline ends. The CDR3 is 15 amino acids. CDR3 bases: TGTGCCAGCAACCCGACGGGACCTTATAATTCACCCCTCCACTTT. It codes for CASNPTGPYNSPLHF.

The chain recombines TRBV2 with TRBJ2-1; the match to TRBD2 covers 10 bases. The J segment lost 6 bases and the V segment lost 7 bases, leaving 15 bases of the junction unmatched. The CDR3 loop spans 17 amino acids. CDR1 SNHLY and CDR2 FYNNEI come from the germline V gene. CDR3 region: CASNSGLAIKRVNEQFF. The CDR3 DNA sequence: TGTGCCAGCAATTCGGGACTAGCGATAAAGAGGGTCAATGAGCAGTTCTTC. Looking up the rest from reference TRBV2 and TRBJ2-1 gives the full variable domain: EPEVTQTPSHQVTQMGQEVILRCVPISNHLYFYWYRQILGQKVEFLVSFYNNEISEKSEIFDDQFSVERPDGSNFTLKIRSTKLEDSAMYFCASNSGLAIKRVNEQFFGPGTRLTVL.

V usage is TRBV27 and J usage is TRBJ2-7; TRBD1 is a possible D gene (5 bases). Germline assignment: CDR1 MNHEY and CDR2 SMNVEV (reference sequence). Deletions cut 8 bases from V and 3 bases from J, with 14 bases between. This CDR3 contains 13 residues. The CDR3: CASSHGQGYEQYF. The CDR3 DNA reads TGTGCCAGCTCCCACGGGCAGGGCTACGAGCAGTACTTC.

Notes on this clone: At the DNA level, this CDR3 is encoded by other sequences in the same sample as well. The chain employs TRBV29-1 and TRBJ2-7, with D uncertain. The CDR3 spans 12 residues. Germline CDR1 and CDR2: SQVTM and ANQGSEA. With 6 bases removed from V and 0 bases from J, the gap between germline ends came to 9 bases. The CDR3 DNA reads TGCAGCGTCTCTGGCGGCTCCTACGAGCAGTACTTC. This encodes CSVSGGSYEQYF.

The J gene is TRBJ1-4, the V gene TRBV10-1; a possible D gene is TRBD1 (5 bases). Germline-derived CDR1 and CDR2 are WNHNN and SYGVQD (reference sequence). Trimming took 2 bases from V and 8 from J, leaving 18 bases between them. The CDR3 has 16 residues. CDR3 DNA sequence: TGCGCCAGCAGTGAGGGAAAGCAAACCCGGGGCGAAAAACTGTTTTTT. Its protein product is CASSEGKQTRGEKLFF.